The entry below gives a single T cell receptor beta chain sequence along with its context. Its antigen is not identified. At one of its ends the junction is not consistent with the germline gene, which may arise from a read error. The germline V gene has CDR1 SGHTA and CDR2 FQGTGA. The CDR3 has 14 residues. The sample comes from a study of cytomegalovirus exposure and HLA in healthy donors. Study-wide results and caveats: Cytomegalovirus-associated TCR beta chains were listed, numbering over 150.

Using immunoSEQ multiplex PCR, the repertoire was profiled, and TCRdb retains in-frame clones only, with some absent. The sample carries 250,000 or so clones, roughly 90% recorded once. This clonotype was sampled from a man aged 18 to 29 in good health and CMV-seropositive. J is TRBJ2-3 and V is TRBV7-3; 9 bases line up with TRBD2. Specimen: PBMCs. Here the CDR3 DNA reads TGTGCCAGCAGCCTAACTAGCGGGACAGATACGCAGTATTTT. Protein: CASSLTSGTDTQYF.